The 14 T cell receptor beta chains given below trace back to one sample, sequenced in a study of graft-versus-host responses after intestinal transplantation. These receptors have no identified antigens. Here immunoSEQ multiplex PCR was the method, and the copy in TCRdb shows in-frame clones only, minus some. The sample yields roughly 120,000 clones, roughly 93% seen once. Specimen: unstimulated CD8+ T cells sorted from spleen or lymph node cells, collected before intestinal transplant. These receptor sequences come from a human donor who received an intestinal transplant.

The chain combines TRBV5-1 with TRBJ2-7; D uncertain. Germline V CDR1 and CDR2: SGHRS, YFSETQ. CDR3 length: 13 residues. V was clipped by 0 bases and J by 6 bases, with 10 bases between them. Here the CDR3 reads CASSLGSKVEQYF. The CDR3 DNA sequence: TGCGCCAGCAGCTTGGGGTCCAAAGTCGAGCAGTACTTC.

CDR3 region: CASSLQGNGNQPQHF. In DNA form, the CDR3 reads TGTGCCAGCAGTTTACAGGGGAACGGGAATCAGCCCCAGCATTTT. V usage is TRBV6-1 and J usage is TRBJ1-5; 7 bases align to TRBD1. This CDR3 has 15 residues. CDR1 and CDR2 from the germline V gene are MNHNS and SASEGT. Trimming at V came to 5 bases and at J to 4 bases, leaving 8 bases not matched to a gene.

The chain combines TRBV10-1 with TRBJ2-1, with D uncertain. The CDR3 has 15 amino acids. Germline V CDR1 and CDR2: WNHNN, SYGVQD (reference sequence). V lost 3 bases and J lost 2, with 11 bases in between. The CDR3 reads CASSDSVFPYNEQFF. CDR3 bases: TGCGCCAGCAGTGATTCGGTTTTCCCCTACAATGAGCAGTTCTTC.

The genes are TRBV15 and TRBJ1-5; D remains unclear. Looked up from germline, CDR1 is LNHNV and CDR2 is YYDKDF (reference sequence). Trimming left V 1 base short and J 0 bases short, with 7 bases between. The CDR3 is 15 amino acids. The CDR3: CATSRGRDSNQPQHF. The CDR3 region has the DNA TGTGCCACCAGCAGAGGAAGGGATAGCAATCAGCCCCAGCATTTT.

The chain combines TRBV9 with TRBJ2-1, with 7 nucleotides matching TRBD1. With 4 bases clipped from V and 6 bases from J, the junction kept 4 bases outside the gene matches. The CDR3 consists of 13 residues. Germline V CDR1 and CDR2: SGDLS, YYNGEE. The chain's CDR3 is CASSLDRVNEQFF. The CDR3 nucleotides are TGTGCCAGCAGCTTAGACAGGGTCAATGAGCAGTTCTTC.

V is TRBV6-5 and J is TRBJ1-2; D remains ambiguous. The CDR3 has 13 residues. The germline V gene has CDR1 MNHEY and CDR2 SVGAGI. V lost 2 bases to trimming and J lost 8 bases, with 12 bases between them. CDR3 sequence reads: CASSYNGPSGYTF. CDR3 in DNA: TGTGCCAGCAGTTACAACGGACCCTCCGGCTACACCTTC.

The chain links TRBV4-2 to TRBJ2-1, with 9 bases identical to TRBD2. The length of the CDR3 is 17 residues. Per germline, CDR1 LGHNA and CDR2 YNFKEQ. V shed 0 bases, J shed 7 bases, and the junction held 10 bases outside the gene matches. CDR3 in amino acids: CASSQEPLAGRLNEQFF. DNA of the CDR3: TGTGCCAGCAGCCAAGAGCCTCTAGCGGGACGACTTAATGAGCAGTTCTTC.

V gene TRBV7-3 combines with J gene TRBJ2-1, with 9 bases identical to TRBD2. V lost 6 bases, J lost 5 bases, and 2 bases stayed unmatched. Germline CDR1 reads SGHTA; CDR2 reads FQGTGA. This CDR3 contains 13 residues. Here the CDR3 reads CASRSGGNNEQFF. In DNA form, the CDR3 reads TGTGCCAGCAGAAGCGGGGGGAACAATGAGCAGTTCTTC.

The chain recombines TRBV6-5 with TRBJ1-3, with 7 bases that match TRBD1. The germline CDR1 and CDR2 sequences are MNHEY and SVGAGI. V lost 6 bases and J lost 0; bases outside the gene matches: 5. This CDR3 region has 15 residues. DNA for the CDR3: TGTGCCAGCAGCTACGGACAGGCCTCTGGAAACACCATATATTTT. Its translation is CASSYGQASGNTIYF.

The rearrangement joins TRBV7-6 to TRBJ1-1; 9 nucleotides match TRBD1. The CDR3 is 17 residues long. The J segment lost 1 base and the V segment lost 2 bases, leaving 8 bases of the junction unmatched. The germline V gene encodes CDR1 SGHVS and CDR2 FNYEAQ. This chain's CDR3 is CASSLSPGGQGNTEAFF. CDR3 in DNA: TGTGCCAGCAGCTTATCCCCCGGGGGACAGGGGAACACTGAAGCTTTCTTT. Based on the CDR3 plus reference TRBV7-6 and TRBJ1-1, the full variable domain is GAGVSQSPRYKVTKRGQDVALRCDPISGHVSLYWYRQALGQGPEFLTYFNYEAQQDKSGLPNDRFSAERPEGSISTLTIQRTEQRDSAMYRCASSLSPGGQGNTEAFFGQGTRLTVV.

The chain is built from TRBV7-6 and TRBJ2-1; 8 positions agree with TRBD2. The trim removed 4 bases at V and 3 bases at J, leaving 2 bases unmatched. CDR1 is SGHVS, CDR2 FNYEAQ, per germline. This CDR3 is 14 amino acids long. In DNA form, the CDR3 reads TGTGCCAGCAGCTCGAGCGGGGGCTACAATGAGCAGTTCTTC. This sequence encodes CASSSSGGYNEQFF. Full variable domain (missing parts from reference TRBV7-6 and TRBJ2-1): GAGVSQSPRYKVTKRGQDVALRCDPISGHVSLYWYRQALGQGPEFLTYFNYEAQQDKSGLPNDRFSAERPEGSISTLTIQRTEQRDSAMYRCASSSSGGYNEQFFGPGTRLTVL.

The chain has TRBV1 and TRBJ2-7; TRBD2 is the table's D call and was not checked against the DNA. TRBV1 is given as a pseudogene. The CDR3 totals 15 residues. The CDR3 DNA reads TGCACCAGCAGCCAAGATGGTGTAGCGGATTACGAGCAGTACTTC. Amino acids: CTSSQDGVADYEQYF.

The rearrangement joins TRBV5-1 to TRBJ1-2; TRBD1 might be the D (5 bases). V lost 0 bases and J 8 bases, leaving 14 bases between the germline ends. This CDR3 contains 14 residues. Germline CDR1 reads SGHRS; CDR2 reads YFSETQ. This CDR3 reads CASSLDRDLRGYTF. Here the CDR3 DNA reads TGCGCCAGCAGCTTGGATAGGGACTTAAGAGGCTACACCTTC.

V and J are TRBV6-5 and TRBJ1-1; no firm D call. The CDR3 has 14 residues. The V gene's germline CDR1 is MNHEY and CDR2 SVGAGI. V was pared by 2 bases and J by 0 bases, with 7 bases between. The CDR3 DNA is TGTGCCAGCAGTTACCGTGGGGTGAACACTGAAGCTTTCTTT. Translation gives CASSYRGVNTEAFF.